This T cell receptor (beta chain) came from a study of OX40 agonist ivuxolimab in advanced cancers. Looking at the study overall: In this trial design, patients received ivuxolimab intravenously at 0.01 to 10 mg/kg every 2 weeks. Allowance was made for prior anti-PD-1, anti-PD-L1 or anti-CTLA-4 therapy, and about 40% had some. Findings and caveats of the study: At 0.1-3.0 mg/kg, partial responders had clonal expansion among the lowest observed.

Germline V gene lookup returns CDR1 SNHLY and CDR2 FYNNEI. The CDR3 is made up of 14 amino acids. Trimming at V came to 8 bases and at J to 5 bases, leaving 10 bases not matched to a gene. Patients who had autoimmune disease history or got systemic immunosuppression were left out. The sample holds a few counts of this clone. Antigen specificity is unknown. Clones were sequenced by immunoSEQ multiplex PCR, and TCRdb holds only the in-frame ones, with some missing. The sample has tens of thousands of clones, about 91% seen once. The source was CD4+ or CD8+ T cells sorted from blood, collected in a trial of the OX40 agonist ivuxolimab. This sequence joins TRBV2 and TRBJ2-7; 9 bases map to TRBD1. The TCR originated in an adult with an advanced solid tumor such as melanoma, head and neck, liver or kidney cancer. CDR3 amino acids: CASGPGQGLNEQYF. In nucleotides, the CDR3 is TGTGCCAGCGGCCCCGGACAGGGGCTTAACGAGCAGTACTTC. Complete variable domain (other parts from reference TRBV2 and TRBJ2-7): EPEVTQTPSHQVTQMGQEVILRCVPISNHLYFYWYRQILGQKVEFLVSFYNNEISEKSEIFDDQFSVERPDGSNFTLKIRSTKLEDSAMYFCASGPGQGLNEQYFGPGTRLTVT.